The clone carrying this T cell receptor (beta chain) was seen a few times. Profiling relied on immunoSEQ multiplex PCR, and the TCRdb table lists in-frame clones only, not all of them. The sample includes some 78,000 clones, roughly nine tenths of them seen just once. This record comes from a study of OX40 agonist ivuxolimab in advanced cancers. About the study: The dose of intravenous ivuxolimab that patients received every 2 weeks ranged from 0.01 to 10 mg/kg. Patients were roughly 81% male with ages roughly 20 to 85, mean 60.

Trimming took 3 bases from V and 6 from J; bases not matched to a gene: 3. This CDR3 is built from 14 residues. Per germline, CDR1 KGHSH and CDR2 LQKENI. The V call is TRBV18, the J call TRBJ2-2, with 8 bases matching TRBD2. Sequenced material: CD4+ or CD8+ T cells sorted from blood, taken in a trial of the OX40 agonist ivuxolimab. The TCR was taken from an adult with an advanced solid tumor such as melanoma, head and neck, liver or kidney cancer. DNA for the CDR3: TGTGCCAGCTCACCCCGGACTAGCCCCGGGGAGCTGTTTTTT. Translated, it gives CASSPRTSPGELFF. Based on the CDR3 plus reference TRBV18 and TRBJ2-2, the full variable domain is NAGVMQNPRHLVRRRGQEARLRCSPMKGHSHVYWYRQLPEEGLKFMVYLQKENIIDESGMPKERFSAEFPKEGPSILRIQQVVRGDSAAYFCASSPRTSPGELFFGEGSRLTVL.